The 22 T cell receptor beta chains below were found in one sample sequenced in a study of siplizumab effects on memory and regulatory T cells. The table came from immunoSEQ multiplex PCR; TCRdb's copy has only in-frame clones and leaves some out. The sample holds around 99,000 clones, about 91% seen once. The sequenced sample consisted of Tregs sorted from blood. Source of these receptors: a human donor in good health.

The V and J genes are TRBV5-6 and TRBJ2-3, with D tentatively TRBD1 (5 bases). This CDR3 is 13 amino acids long. The V and J ends lost 0 bases and 9 bases respectively, with 11 bases between them. Germline V gene sequence: CDR1 SGHDT, CDR2 YYEEEE. The CDR3 is CASSLVGVVTQYF. For the CDR3, the DNA is TGTGCCAGCAGCTTGGTAGGGGTAGTGACGCAGTATTTT.

The rearrangement joins TRBV18 to TRBJ2-1; 8 nucleotides match TRBD2. CDR1 is KGHSH, CDR2 LQKENI, per germline. This CDR3 has 15 amino acids. J gave up 5 bases and V 6 bases, and 9 bases lay outside the gene matches. For the CDR3, the DNA is TGTGCCAGCTCCAAACAGCAGCGGGAGCACAATGAGCAGTTCTTC. It specifies CASSKQQREHNEQFF.

The chain links TRBV6-1 to TRBJ1-5; D perhaps matches TRBD1 (5 bases). The CDR3 length is 15 residues. V lost 7 bases and J 4 bases, leaving 17 bases between the germline ends. Germline V gene lookup returns CDR1 MNHNS and CDR2 SASEGT. CDR3 bases: TGTGCCAGCAAATGGTTGACAGAGCCAAATCAGCCCCAGCATTTT. Its translation is CASKWLTEPNQPQHF.

The V and J genes are TRBV14 and TRBJ2-1; 11 positions agree with TRBD2. The CDR3 sequence is 13 residues long. J lost 10 bases, V lost 4 bases, and 3 bases had no gene match. The germline gives CDR1 SGHDN, CDR2 FVKESK. The DNA of the CDR3 is TGTGCCAGCAGCCGACGACTAGCGGGAGAGCAGTTCTTC. It encodes CASSRRLAGEQFF.

The rearrangement joins TRBV27 to TRBJ2-5; D not certain. Germline lookup yields CDR1 MNHEY and CDR2 SMNVEV (reference sequence). The CDR3 totals 13 residues. Trimming left V 2 bases short and J 5 bases short, with 9 bases between. The chain's CDR3 is CASSLRPWETQYF. CDR3 nucleotides: TGTGCCAGCAGTTTACGTCCATGGGAGACCCAGTACTTC.

The rearrangement joins TRBV19 to TRBJ1-1; maybe TRBD1 (6 bases). The CDR3 has 12 amino acids. V was trimmed by 8 bases and J by 6 bases, leaving 13 bases between them. In germline, CDR1 is LNHDA, CDR2 SQIVND (reference sequence). The CDR3 is CASFQGRAEAFF. In DNA form, the CDR3 reads TGTGCCAGTTTCCAGGGGAGGGCTGAAGCTTTCTTT.

V is TRBV9 and J is TRBJ2-3; D is unclear. V lost 0 bases and J lost 3, with 11 bases in between. The germline V gene has CDR1 SGDLS and CDR2 YYNGEE. The CDR3 extends over 15 amino acids. The CDR3 DNA follows: TGTGCCAGCAGCGTAGGGGCAGAGAGTACAGATACGCAGTATTTT. Translation gives CASSVGAESTDTQYF. Looking up the rest from reference TRBV9 and TRBJ2-3 gives the full variable domain: DSGVTQTPKHLITATGQRVTLRCSPRSGDLSVYWYQQSLDQGLQFLIQYYNGEERAKGNILERFSAQQFPDLHSELNLSSLELGDSALYFCASSVGAESTDTQYFGPGTRLTVL.

V is TRBV5-4 and J is TRBJ1-3; no reliable D call. The CDR3 totals 14 residues. V shed 0 bases and J shed 0 bases, with 4 bases lying between them. Looked up from germline, CDR1 is SGHNT and CDR2 is YYREEE (reference sequence). DNA for the CDR3: TGTGCCAGCAGCTTGGGGGTCTCTGGAAACACCATATATTTT. This gives the protein CASSLGVSGNTIYF.

This rearrangement joins TRBV6-6 to TRBJ1-2; maybe TRBD1 (5 bases). The CDR3 consists of 14 residues. The germline V gene has CDR1 MNHNY and CDR2 SVGAGI (reference sequence). V was clipped by 5 bases and J by 7 bases, with 17 bases between them. The CDR3 sequence: CASSRDLTAFGYTF. As DNA, the CDR3 is TGTGCCAGCAGTAGGGATTTGACAGCGTTTGGCTACACCTTC.

J is TRBJ2-5 and V is TRBV19; 10 bases align to TRBD2. The CDR3 loop spans 15 amino acids. Unmatched junction bases numbered 10, after V lost 5 bases and J lost 7 bases. CDR1 and CDR2 from the germline V gene are LNHDA and SQIVND (reference sequence). This CDR3 reads CASSPRTSGSLTQYF. In DNA form, the CDR3 reads TGTGCCAGTAGTCCTCGGACTAGCGGTTCCTTGACCCAGTACTTC.

The chain recombines TRBV4-2 with TRBJ2-5, with 9 bases identical to TRBD1. This CDR3 comprises 16 residues. Looked up from germline, CDR1 is LGHNA and CDR2 is YNFKEQ. With 4 bases clipped from V and 6 bases from J, the junction kept 12 bases outside the gene matches. CDR3 in DNA: TGTGCCAGCAGCCCACCGCCCGGGACAGGGAGGCAGACCCAGTACTTC. It translates to CASSPPPGTGRQTQYF.

The rearrangement joins TRBV4-2 to TRBJ2-3; D ambiguous. V was pared by 0 bases and J by 4 bases, with 8 bases between. Per the germline V gene, CDR1 is LGHNA and CDR2 is YNFKEQ. The CDR3 runs to 14 residues. CDR3 coding DNA: TGTGCCAGCAGCCAAGATCGGAGCGCAGATACGCAGTATTTT. As protein: CASSQDRSADTQYF.

This chain joins TRBV5-5 and TRBJ2-7, with 7 positions matching TRBD1. Trimming took 6 bases from V and 2 from J; bases not matched to a gene: 11. The length of the CDR3 is 15 residues. Germline-derived CDR1 and CDR2 are SGHKS and YYEKEE (reference sequence). In DNA, the CDR3 is TGTGCCAGCACCCGGTGGACAGGATTGCCCTACGAGCAGTACTTC. Protein sequence: CASTRWTGLPYEQYF. The full variable domain, completed using reference TRBV5-5 and TRBJ2-7, is DAGVTQSPTHLIKTRGQQVTLRCSPISGHKSVSWYQQVLGQGPQFIFQYYEKEERGRGNFPDRFSARQFPNYSSELNVNALLLGDSALYLCASTRWTGLPYEQYFGPGTRLTVT.

This chain links TRBV11-3 with TRBJ2-5, with D tentatively TRBD1 or TRBD2 (5 bases each). V gave up 0 bases and J gave up 4 bases, with 9 bases separating them. The CDR3 runs 14 residues. CDR1 SGHNT and CDR2 YENEEA come from the germline V gene. The CDR3 region has the DNA TGTGCCAGCAGCTTAGACTCAGGGACAGAGACCCAGTACTTC. Encoded protein: CASSLDSGTETQYF. The full variable domain, completed using reference TRBV11-3 and TRBJ2-5, is EAGVVQSPRYKIIEKKQPVAFWCNPISGHNTLYWYLQNLGQGPELLIRYENEEAVDDSQLPKDRFSAERLKGVDSTLKIQPAELGDSAVYLCASSLDSGTETQYFGPGTRLLVL.

About this clone: Other DNA variants within this sample encode the same CDR3. V and J are TRBV2 and TRBJ2-5, with D perhaps matching TRBD2 (7 bases). The germline V gene encodes CDR1 SNHLY and CDR2 FYNNEI. Trimming removed 5 bases from V and 5 bases from J, with 9 bases in between. The CDR3 length is 12 residues. In DNA, the CDR3 is TGTGCCAGCAGTAGGGGGGGGGAGACCCAGTACTTC. It specifies CASSRGGETQYF.

The genes are TRBV19 and TRBJ2-7; 10 nucleotides line up with TRBD2. Trimming at V came to 6 bases and at J to 2 bases, leaving 7 bases not matched to a gene. Germline assignment: CDR1 LNHDA and CDR2 SQIVND (reference sequence). There are 15 residues in the CDR3. The CDR3 region is CASSLGTSVAYEQYF. CDR3 coding DNA: TGTGCCAGTAGCCTGGGGACTAGCGTAGCCTACGAGCAGTACTTC.

The rearrangement uses TRBV5-1 and TRBJ2-5, with a weak D call TRBD1 (5 bases). The V end was cut by 1 base, the J end by 5 bases, with 12 bases between. This CDR3 region has 14 residues. Germline V gene data show CDR1 as SGHRS and CDR2 as YFSETQ. CDR3 residues: CASSLQGPAETQYF. In DNA form, the CDR3 reads TGCGCCAGCAGCTTGCAGGGCCCTGCGGAGACCCAGTACTTC.

The chain recombines TRBV19 with TRBJ1-3; perhaps TRBD1 as D (6 bases). The CDR3 covers 15 residues. The ends were cut back, 0 bases at V and 0 bases at J, with 6 bases in the middle. The germline V gene encodes CDR1 LNHDA and CDR2 SQIVND (reference sequence). CDR3 bases: TGTGCCAGTAGTATAGAGGGACACTCTGGAAACACCATATATTTT. It codes for CASSIEGHSGNTIYF.

The CDR3 coding sequence is TGTGCCAGCAGCCAAGCCGGACAGGTCTTGAACACTGAAGCTTTCTTT. It encodes CASSQAGQVLNTEAFF. This sequence joins TRBV5-4 and TRBJ1-1; 7 bases align to TRBD1. Trimming took 4 bases from V and 0 from J; bases not matched to a gene: 9. This CDR3 spans 16 amino acids. The V gene's germline CDR1 is SGHNT and CDR2 YYREEE (reference sequence).

This rearrangement joins TRBV7-3 to TRBJ2-1, with 10 bases that match TRBD2. Germline CDR1 and CDR2: SGHTA and FQGTGA. V trimming: 5 bases; J trimming: 3 bases; junction bases outside the gene matches: 1. This CDR3 has 14 amino acids. The CDR3 loop reads CASSRTSGYNEQFF. In nucleotides, the CDR3 is TGTGCCAGCAGCCGGACTAGCGGCTACAATGAGCAGTTCTTC. The full variable domain, in which reference TRBV7-3 and TRBJ2-1 provide the parts outside the CDR3, is GAGVSQTPSNKVTEKGKYVELRCDPISGHTALYWYRQSLGQGPEFLIYFQGTGAADDSGLPNDRFFAVRPEGSVSTLKIQRTERGDSAVYLCASSRTSGYNEQFFGPGTRLTVL.

The rearrangement links TRBV19 to TRBJ2-1; 10 bases align to TRBD1. After removal of 3 bases from V and 9 bases from J, the junction contained 11 bases not matched to a gene. The CDR3 contains 16 residues. Per germline, CDR1 LNHDA and CDR2 SQIVND (reference sequence). The CDR3 nucleotides read TGTGCCAGTAGTATCCTTCAGGGACAGGGGCAAGGTGAGCAGTTCTTC. Translation: CASSILQGQGQGEQFF.

The chain links TRBV5-1 to TRBJ2-2; tentatively, D is TRBD1 (6 bases). Germline loops: CDR1 SGHRS, CDR2 YFSETQ. The CDR3 extends over 12 amino acids. Trimming took off 4 bases at V and 7 bases at J, with 8 bases between the two ends. In nucleotides, the CDR3 is TGCGCCAGCAGCGAACAGGGCGGGGAGCTGTTTTTT. Its protein is CASSEQGGELFF.